A single sample gave rise to the 2 T cell receptor beta chains below, sequenced in a study of Ad26.COV2.S vaccination and SARS-CoV-2 variants. Repertoires were generated with immunoSEQ multiplex PCR, while TCRdb's copy carries only in-frame clones and drops some. This table has some 350,000 clones, 85% to 90% appearing once. The treatment was: roughly 20 received Ad26.COV2.S at low or high dose, single or two shots; 5 received placebo; per-sample allocation not given. On day 63 after the first injection, vaccine and placebo recipients gave samples. The source material was peripheral blood, sampled in a trial of Ad26.COV2.S vaccine versus placebo. The receptor source for this set is a person between 18 and 59 years old who received the Ad26.COV2.S COVID-19 vaccine or a placebo.

The gene calls are TRBV7-6 and TRBJ1-1; D might be TRBD1 (6 bases). This CDR3 spans 14 amino acids. The germline CDR1 and CDR2 sequences are SGHVS and FNYEAQ. The V end was cut by 1 base, the J end by 3 bases, with 9 bases between. The DNA for the CDR3 is TGTGCCAGCAGCTTAGGAGCAGGGGACACTGAAGCTTTCTTT. Amino acids: CASSLGAGDTEAFF.

V usage is TRBV9 and J usage is TRBJ1-6; the D is unclear. V lost 0 bases, J lost 6 bases, and 7 bases lay in between. CDR1 is SGDLS and CDR2 is YYNGEE in the germline V gene. The CDR3 runs 14 residues. The chain's CDR3 is CASSVDPVNSPLHF. The CDR3 DNA reads as TGTGCCAGCAGCGTAGATCCAGTTAATTCACCCCTCCACTTT. The full variable domain, its missing parts supplied by reference TRBV9 and TRBJ1-6, is DSGVTQTPKHLITATGQRVTLRCSPRSGDLSVYWYQQSLDQGLQFLIQYYNGEERAKGNILERFSAQQFPDLHSELNLSSLELGDSALYFCASSVDPVNSPLHFGNGTRLTVT.